This T cell receptor beta chain was sequenced in a study of cytomegalovirus exposure and HLA in healthy donors. Researchers ran the PCR with 60 Vbeta and 13 Jbeta primers. Sequencing used immunoSEQ multiplex PCR; TCRdb keeps in-frame clones, though not all of them. The sample includes 100,000 to 150,000 clones, around 65% seen only once; the top ten take 1.5%. The length of the CDR3 is 16 residues. The germline CDR1 and CDR2 sequences are MDHEN and SYDVKM. The V gene end was trimmed by 7 bases and the J gene end by 11 bases; junction bases not matched to a gene: 19. Study-level points and caveats: A later analysis linked a missense variant in DCLRE1C to the trimming of TCR beta V and J genes.

This clone was counted only a few times. Its cognate antigen is unknown. The chain has TRBV28 and TRBJ1-4, with 7 bases lining up with TRBD1. The source of this sequence is a man younger than 30 in good health and CMV-seronegative. Sequences were obtained from PBMCs. DNA for the CDR3: TGTGCCAGCATCCAATCCTCGGGACAGCGGATCGGTAAACTGTTTTTT. This sequence encodes CASIQSSGQRIGKLFF.